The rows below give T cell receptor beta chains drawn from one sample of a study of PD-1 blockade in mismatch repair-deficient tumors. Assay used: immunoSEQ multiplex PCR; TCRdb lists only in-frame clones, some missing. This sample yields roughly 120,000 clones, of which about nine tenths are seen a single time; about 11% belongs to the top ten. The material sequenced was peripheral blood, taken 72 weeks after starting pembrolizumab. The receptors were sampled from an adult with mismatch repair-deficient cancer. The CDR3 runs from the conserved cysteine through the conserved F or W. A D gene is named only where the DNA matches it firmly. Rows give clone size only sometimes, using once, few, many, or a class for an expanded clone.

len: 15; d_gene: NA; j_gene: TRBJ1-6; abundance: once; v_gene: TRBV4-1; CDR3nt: TGCGCCAGCAGCCAAGTGGCCGGGGGGGATTCACCCCTCCACTTT; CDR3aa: CASSQVAGGDSPLHF
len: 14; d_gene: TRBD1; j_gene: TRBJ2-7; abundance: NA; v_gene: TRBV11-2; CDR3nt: TGTGCCAGCAGCTTCGGACAGGGTAGCTACGAGCAGTACTTC; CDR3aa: CASSFGQGSYEQYF
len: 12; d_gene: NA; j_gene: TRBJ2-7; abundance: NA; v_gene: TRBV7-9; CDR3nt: TGTGCCAGCAGCTTAATGTACAGGCCCTTATACTTC; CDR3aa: CASSLMYRPLYF
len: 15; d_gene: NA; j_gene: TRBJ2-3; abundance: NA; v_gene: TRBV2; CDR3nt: TGTGCCAGCGGTGAGCTACCATTGAGCACAGATACGCAGTATTTT; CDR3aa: CASGELPLSTDTQYF
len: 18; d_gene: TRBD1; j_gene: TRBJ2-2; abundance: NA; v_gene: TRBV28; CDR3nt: TGTGCCAGCAGTTTAACAACGACAGGGCTCGGGAACACCGGGGAGCTGTTTTTT; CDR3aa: CASSLTTTGLGNTGELFF
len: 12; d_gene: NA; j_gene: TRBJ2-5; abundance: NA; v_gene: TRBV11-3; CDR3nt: TGTGCCAGCAGCTTAGATGAGGGGACCCAGTACTTC; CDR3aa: CASSLDEGTQYF
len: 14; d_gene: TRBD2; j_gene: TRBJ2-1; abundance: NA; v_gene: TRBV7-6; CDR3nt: TGTGCCAGCAGCTCGAGACTAGCGGGGGGAGAGCAGTTCTTC; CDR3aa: CASSSRLAGGEQFF
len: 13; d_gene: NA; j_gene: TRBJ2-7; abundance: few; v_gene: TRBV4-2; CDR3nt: TGTGCCAGCAGCCAAGGACTCTCCTACGAGCAGTACTTC; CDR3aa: CASSQGLSYEQYF
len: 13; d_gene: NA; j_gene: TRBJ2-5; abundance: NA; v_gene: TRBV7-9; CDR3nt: TGTGCCAGCAGCCCGGATTACCAAGAGACCCAGTACTTC; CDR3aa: CASSPDYQETQYF
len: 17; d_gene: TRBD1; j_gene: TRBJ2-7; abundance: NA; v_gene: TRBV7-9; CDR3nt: TGTGCCAGCAGCCAAACAGGACAGGGCGAGGGCCACTACGAGCAGTACTTC; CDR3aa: CASSQTGQGEGHYEQYF
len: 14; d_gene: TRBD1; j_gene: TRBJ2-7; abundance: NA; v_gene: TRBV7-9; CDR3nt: TGTGCCAGCAGCTTCCTAGGGACAGGGGCGGAGCAGTACTTC; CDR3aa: CASSFLGTGAEQYF
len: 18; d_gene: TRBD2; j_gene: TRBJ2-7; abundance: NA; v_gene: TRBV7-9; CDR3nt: TGTGCCAGCAGCTTATCTCTACTAGCGGGAGCCTCGGGTTACGAGCAGTACTTC; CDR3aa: CASSLSLLAGASGYEQYF
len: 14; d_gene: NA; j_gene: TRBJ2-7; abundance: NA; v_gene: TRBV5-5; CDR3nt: TGTGCCAGCAGCTTGGATTTGCGGGGTACCGAGCAGTACTTC; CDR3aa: CASSLDLRGTEQYF
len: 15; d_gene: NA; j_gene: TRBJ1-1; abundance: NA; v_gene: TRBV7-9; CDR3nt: TGTGCCAGCAGCTTAGCTAACCGAGGGTACACTGAAGCTTTCTTT; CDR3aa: CASSLANRGYTEAFF
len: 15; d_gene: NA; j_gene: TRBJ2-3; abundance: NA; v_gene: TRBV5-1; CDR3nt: TGCGCCAGCCGCTTAACCAATAGAGACACAGATACGCAGTATTTT; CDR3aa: CASRLTNRDTDTQYF
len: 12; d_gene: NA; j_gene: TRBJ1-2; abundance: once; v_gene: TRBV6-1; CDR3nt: TGTGCCAGCATGGACAGTGGATATGGCTACACCTTC; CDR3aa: CASMDSGYGYTF
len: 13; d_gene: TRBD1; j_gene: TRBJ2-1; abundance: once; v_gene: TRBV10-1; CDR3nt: TGCGCCAGCAGTACTCCGGGACAGAGGGAGCAGTTCTTC; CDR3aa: CASSTPGQREQFF
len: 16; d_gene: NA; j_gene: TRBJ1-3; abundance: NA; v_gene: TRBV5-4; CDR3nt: TGTGCCAGCAGCTTGGCCGGGACACACTCTGGAAACACCATATATTTT; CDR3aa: CASSLAGTHSGNTIYF
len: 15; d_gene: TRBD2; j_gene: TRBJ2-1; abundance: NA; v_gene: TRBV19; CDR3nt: TGTGCCAGTAGTGCGGGACTAGCATTGTACAATGAGCAGTTCTTC; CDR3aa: CASSAGLALYNEQFF
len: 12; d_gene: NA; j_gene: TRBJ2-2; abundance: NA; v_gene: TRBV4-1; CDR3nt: TGCGCCAGCAGCCAAATTTTCGGGGAGCTGTTTTTT; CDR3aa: CASSQIFGELFF
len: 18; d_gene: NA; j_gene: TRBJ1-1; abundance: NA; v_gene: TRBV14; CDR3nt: TGTGCCAGCAGCCAATGGGGGGAGGGGATCTACAGAGACACTGAAGCTTTCTTT; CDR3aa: CASSQWGEGIYRDTEAFF
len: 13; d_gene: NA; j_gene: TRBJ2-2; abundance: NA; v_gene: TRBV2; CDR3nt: TGTGCCAGCATATGGACAGACACCGGGGAGCTGTTTTTT; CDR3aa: CASIWTDTGELFF
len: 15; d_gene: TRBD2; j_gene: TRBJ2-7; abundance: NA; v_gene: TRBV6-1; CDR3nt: TGTGCCAGCCAAAAGACTAGCGGGAGCATCTACGAGCAGTACTTC; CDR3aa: CASQKTSGSIYEQYF
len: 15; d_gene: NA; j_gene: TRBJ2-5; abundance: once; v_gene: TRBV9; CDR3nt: TGTGCCAGCAGCGTAGTACCCGACCTGAGAGAGACCCAGTACTTC; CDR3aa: CASSVVPDLRETQYF
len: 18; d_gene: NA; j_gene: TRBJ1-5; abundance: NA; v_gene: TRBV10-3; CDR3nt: TGTGCCATCAGCGGAGGTGAGGGGACCTCATATAGCAATCAGCCCCAGCATTTT; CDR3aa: CAISGGEGTSYSNQPQHF
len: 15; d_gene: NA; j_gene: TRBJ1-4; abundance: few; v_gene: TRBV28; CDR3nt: TGTGCCAGCAGTTTACGTATAGGGGTGGTTGAAAAACTGTTTTTT; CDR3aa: CASSLRIGVVEKLFF
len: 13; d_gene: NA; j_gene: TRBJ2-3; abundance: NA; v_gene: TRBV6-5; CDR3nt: TGTGCCAGCAGTTTGGTTGGCGCAGATACGCAGTATTTT; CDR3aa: CASSLVGADTQYF
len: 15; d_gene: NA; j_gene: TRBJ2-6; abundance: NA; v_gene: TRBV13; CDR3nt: TGTGCCAGCAGCTTACCGCACTCTGGGGCCAACGTCCTGACTTTC; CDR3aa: CASSLPHSGANVLTF
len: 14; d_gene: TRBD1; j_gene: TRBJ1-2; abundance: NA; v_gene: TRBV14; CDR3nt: TGTGCCAGCAGCCAATCCAGGGGGCTTTATGGCTACACCTTC; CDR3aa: CASSQSRGLYGYTF
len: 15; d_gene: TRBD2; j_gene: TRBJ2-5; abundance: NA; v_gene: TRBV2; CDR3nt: TGTGCCAGCAGTGTAGCGCCTAGCGGGAGTGAGACCCAGTACTTC; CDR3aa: CASSVAPSGSETQYF
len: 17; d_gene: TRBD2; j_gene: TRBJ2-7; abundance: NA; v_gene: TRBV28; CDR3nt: TGTGCCAGCCAGGGGACTAGCGGGCGAGGCCCCTCCTACGAGCAGTACTTC; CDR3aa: CASQGTSGRGPSYEQYF
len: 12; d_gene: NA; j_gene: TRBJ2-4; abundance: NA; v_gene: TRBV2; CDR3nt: TGTGCCAGCAGGAGTGGGGAGTACATTCAGTACTTC; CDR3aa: CASRSGEYIQYF
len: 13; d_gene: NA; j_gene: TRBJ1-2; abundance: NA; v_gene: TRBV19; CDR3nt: TGTGCCACCGCGGACCTACCCTCTTATGGCTACACCTTC; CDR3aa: CATADLPSYGYTF
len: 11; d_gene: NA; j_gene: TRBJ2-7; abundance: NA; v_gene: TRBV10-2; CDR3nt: TGCGCCAGCAAACAGGGTTCCGAGCAGTACTTC; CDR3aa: CASKQGSEQYF
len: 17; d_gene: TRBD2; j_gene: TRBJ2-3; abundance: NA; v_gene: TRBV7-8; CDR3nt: TGTGCCAGCAGCCAGATAGCGGGAGTTGGTGGCACAGATACGCAGTATTTT; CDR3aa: CASSQIAGVGGTDTQYF
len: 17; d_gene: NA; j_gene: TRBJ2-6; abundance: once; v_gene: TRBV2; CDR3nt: TGTGCCAGCAGTGATTGGCAGGGGCTCTCTGGGGCCAACGTCCTGACTTTC; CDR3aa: CASSDWQGLSGANVLTF
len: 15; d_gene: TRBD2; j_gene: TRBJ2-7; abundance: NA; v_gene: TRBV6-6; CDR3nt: TGTGCCAGCAGTCCCGGACTAGCGGGAGCCTACGAGCAGTACTTC; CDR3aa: CASSPGLAGAYEQYF
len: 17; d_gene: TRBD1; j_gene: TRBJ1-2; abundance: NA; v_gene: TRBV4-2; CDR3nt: TGTGCCAGCAGCCAAGATTTTAGCTTAGGACAGGAATATGGCTACACCTTC; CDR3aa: CASSQDFSLGQEYGYTF
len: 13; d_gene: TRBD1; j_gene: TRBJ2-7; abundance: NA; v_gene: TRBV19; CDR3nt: TGTGCCAGTGGACAGGCTCTATCCTACGAGCAGTACTTC; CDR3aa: CASGQALSYEQYF
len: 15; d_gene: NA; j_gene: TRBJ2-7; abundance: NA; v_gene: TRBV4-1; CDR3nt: TGCGCCAGCAGCCAAATGGACTTTTCTACCTACGAGCAGTACTTC; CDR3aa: CASSQMDFSTYEQYF
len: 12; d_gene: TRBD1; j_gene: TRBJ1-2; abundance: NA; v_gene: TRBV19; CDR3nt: TGTGCCAGTAGTCCGACAGGGACTGACTACACCTTC; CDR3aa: CASSPTGTDYTF
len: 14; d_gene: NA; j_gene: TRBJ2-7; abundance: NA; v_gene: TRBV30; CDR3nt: TGTGCCTGGAGTGTACGACAGCTTTCCTACGAGCAGTACTTC; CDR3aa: CAWSVRQLSYEQYF
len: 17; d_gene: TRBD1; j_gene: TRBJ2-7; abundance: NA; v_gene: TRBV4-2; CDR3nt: TGTGCCAGCAGCATGACACTCCGGACAGGAATCGTAGACGAGCAGTACTTC; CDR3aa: CASSMTLRTGIVDEQYF
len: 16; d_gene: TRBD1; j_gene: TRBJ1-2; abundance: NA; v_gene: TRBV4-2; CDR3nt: TGTGCCAGCAGCCAAGATCCATGGACAGGGAACTATGGCTACACCTTC; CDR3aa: CASSQDPWTGNYGYTF
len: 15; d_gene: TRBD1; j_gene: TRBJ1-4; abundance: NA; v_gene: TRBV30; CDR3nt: TGTGCCTGGAGTGTGGGACAGGGAAGGAATGAAAAACTGTTTTTT; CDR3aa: CAWSVGQGRNEKLFF
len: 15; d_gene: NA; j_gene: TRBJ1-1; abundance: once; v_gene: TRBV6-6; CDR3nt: TGTGCCAGCAGTTATTCGGCCGGTAGTAGGACTGAAGCTTTCTTT; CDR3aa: CASSYSAGSRTEAFF
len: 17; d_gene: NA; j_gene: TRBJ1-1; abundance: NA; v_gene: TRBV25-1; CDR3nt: TGTGCCAGCAGTGAATTAGGGGTGAACGGGCGCGGGCCTGGGGCTTTCTTT; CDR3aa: CASSELGVNGRGPGAFF
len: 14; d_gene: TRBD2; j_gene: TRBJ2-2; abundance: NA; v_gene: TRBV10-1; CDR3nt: TGCGCCAGCAGTGAAGCGGGAGCGGCCGGGGAGCTGTTTTTT; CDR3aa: CASSEAGAAGELFF
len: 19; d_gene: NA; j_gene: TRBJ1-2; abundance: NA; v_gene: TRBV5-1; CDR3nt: TGCGCCAGCAGATCACTCCTCAAGAACGACGGACAGACAGACTATGGCTACACCTTC; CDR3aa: CASRSLLKNDGQTDYGYTF
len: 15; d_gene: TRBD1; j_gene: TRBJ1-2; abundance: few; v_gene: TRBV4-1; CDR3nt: TGCGCCAGCAGCTTTACAGGGACAGCTAACTATGGCTACACCTTC; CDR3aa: CASSFTGTANYGYTF
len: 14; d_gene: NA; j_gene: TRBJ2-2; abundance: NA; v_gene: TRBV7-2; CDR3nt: TGTGCCAGCAGCTCTCTCCTAGGCGCCGGGGAGCTGTTTTTT; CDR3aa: CASSSLLGAGELFF
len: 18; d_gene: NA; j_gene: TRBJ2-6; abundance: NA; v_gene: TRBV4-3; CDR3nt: TGCGCCAGCAGCCAAAAGATAGCAGGGAGCTCTGGGGCCAACGTCCTGACTTTC; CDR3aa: CASSQKIAGSSGANVLTF
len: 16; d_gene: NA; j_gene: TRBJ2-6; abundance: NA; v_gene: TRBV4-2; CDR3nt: TGTGCCAGCAGCCAAGATCCGCGCTCTGGGGCCAACGTCCTGACTTTC; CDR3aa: CASSQDPRSGANVLTF
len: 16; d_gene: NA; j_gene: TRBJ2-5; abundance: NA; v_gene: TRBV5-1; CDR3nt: TGCGCCAGCAGCCGAGGGGGAATCCGCGGTGGGGAGACCCAGTACTTC; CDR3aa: CASSRGGIRGGETQYF